This T cell receptor (beta chain) is drawn from a study of blood T cells in healthy people across ages. Regarding the study as a whole: There was no known CMV status for donors, so expanded clonotype changes were possibly confounded. Unsorted PBMCs prevented conclusive naive versus antigen-experienced comparison. TCR beta diversity per million T cells fell roughly linearly with age. Considered underestimates were the diversity estimates obtained from one million T cells.

Note on this clonotype: The antigen is undetermined. One end of the junction is discordant with germline, which a read error may explain.

CDR1 is LGHNT and CDR2 is FRNRAP in the germline V gene. This CDR3 region has 14 residues. Together with a sample-barcoded 5' primer, a J-beta primer mix was included in a second PCR lasting roughly 6 to 12 cycles. TCRdb re-called the 5' RACE reads with MiXCR, one entry per CDR3 protein. The repertoire includes roughly 500,000 distinct CDR3 sequences, 25% to 30% of them detected once, and under 20% sits in the top ten. The chain links TRBV12-5 to TRBJ1-2; D gene uncertain. Sequenced input: blood. This sequence was found in a woman in her seventies in good health. CDR3 in DNA: TGTGCTAGTAGTTTGATCGGGTTGCCCTATGGCTACACCTTC. The encoded protein is CASSLIGLPYGYTF.